This note documents a single T cell receptor beta chain sequence. The sample belongs to a study of blood T cell repertoires in COVID-19. Study-wide context: Sample material is recorded as cDNA or gDNA derived from T cells, B-cell-depleted T cells, or PBMCs.

Original processing notes: Amplification with reference gene primers provided the estimates of nucleated cell counts. The repertoire was sequenced with immunoSEQ multiplex PCR; TCRdb's copy has only in-frame clones and lacks some. V and J calls and clone size are copied from that table; D and trimming were computed from the DNA. The table shows some 14,000 clones, with roughly 80% occurring only once. CDR3 length: 16 amino acids. The germline CDR1 and CDR2 sequences are LGHNA and YNFKEQ. With 8 bases removed from V and 1 base from J, the gap between germline ends came to 17 bases. The sample consisted of peripheral blood. The rearrangement joins TRBV4-2 to TRBJ1-4; tentatively, D is TRBD1 (5 bases). This TCR derives from a woman older than 75 with acute or convalescent COVID-19. The DNA for the CDR3 is TGTGCCAGCCGGGTCGGGGGGAAGGTAACTAATGAAAAACTGTTTTTT. Its protein product is CASRVGGKVTNEKLFF.